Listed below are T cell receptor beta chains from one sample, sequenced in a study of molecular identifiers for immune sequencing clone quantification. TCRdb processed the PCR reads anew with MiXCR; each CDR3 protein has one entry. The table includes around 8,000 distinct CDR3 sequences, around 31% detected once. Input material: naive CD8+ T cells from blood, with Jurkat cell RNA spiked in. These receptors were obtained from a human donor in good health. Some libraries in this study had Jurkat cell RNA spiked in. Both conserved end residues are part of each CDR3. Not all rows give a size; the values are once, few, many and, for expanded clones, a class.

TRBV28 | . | CASSSSFLATQVTQYF
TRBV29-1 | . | CSVEDRGYTEAFF
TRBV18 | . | CASSPLAGESPKNILYF
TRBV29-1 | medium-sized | CSAQRDEYGYTF
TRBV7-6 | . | CAGSLTSYEQYF
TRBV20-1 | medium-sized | CSARDRYWTLAKNIQYF
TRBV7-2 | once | CASSLHAPGVFPYEQYF
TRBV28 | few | CASSLRRYDAYEQYF
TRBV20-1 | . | CSARDLATQETQYF
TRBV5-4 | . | CASSFPGSQNEQYF
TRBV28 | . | CASSLKSGRAQDTQYF
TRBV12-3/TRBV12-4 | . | CASSFSGLGDSPLHF
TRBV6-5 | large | CASSNLGTAFYYGYTF
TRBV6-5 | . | CASSYSGQGYEQYF
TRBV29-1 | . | CSVVGGARDYGYTF
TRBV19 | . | CASSIFPTSTDTQYF
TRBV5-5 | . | CASQHEDYTQYF
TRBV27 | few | CASRVGALSQPQHF
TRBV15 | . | CATKKALGGQSGNTIYF
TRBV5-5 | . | CASSLATGTGSYEQYF
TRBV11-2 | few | CASSLVIDTQYF
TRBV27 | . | CASSRQGDYSNPPQHF
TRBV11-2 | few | CASSLVPPGFQETQYF
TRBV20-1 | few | CSARDRLGSSYNEQFF
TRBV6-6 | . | CASSPVGQANQPQHF
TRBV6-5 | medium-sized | CAVEFMNTEAFF
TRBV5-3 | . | CASSLPGRSYGYTF
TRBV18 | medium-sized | CASSPPGGRTGELFF
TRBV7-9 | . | CADSGMGTDTQYF
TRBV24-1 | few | CATSDLDGSNTGELFF
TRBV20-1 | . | CSAIRDRGTDTQYF
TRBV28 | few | CASSLRLMGKEGYTF
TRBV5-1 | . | CASSLGEAGTDTQYF
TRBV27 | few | CASSPARDGYEQYF
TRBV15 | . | CATSREGGPYNEQFF
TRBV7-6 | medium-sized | CASSLGANSPLHF
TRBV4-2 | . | CASSQEDLLGREQYF
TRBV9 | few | CASSVDRVGRTEAFF
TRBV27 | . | CATIPGDRPYEQYF
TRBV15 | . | CATSSGTSDHEQYF
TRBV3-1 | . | CASSQRDEQYF
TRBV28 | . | CASSSRPSNTGELFF
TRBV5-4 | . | CASSLGYRESLRGVNEQHF
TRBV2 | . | CASSDRGGMNTGELFF
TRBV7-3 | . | CASSLNQDRGQFF
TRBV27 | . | CASSLAGDQETQYF
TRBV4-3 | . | CASSQLARDEQFF
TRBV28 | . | CASSFFRDRVTEAFF
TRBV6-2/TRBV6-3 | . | CASSYTTRVNSNQPQHF
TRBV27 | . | CASSKPSGRLGEQFF
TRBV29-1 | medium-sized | CSVQNPTSANEQFF
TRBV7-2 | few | CASSSWTASAYEQYF
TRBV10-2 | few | CASSPPSGSGADTQYF
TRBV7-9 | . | CAGSYLDSLETQYF
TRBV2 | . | CASRAGLALTGELFF
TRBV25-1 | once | CASSVSGVNEQFF
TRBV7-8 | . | CASSLFGRGHEKLFF